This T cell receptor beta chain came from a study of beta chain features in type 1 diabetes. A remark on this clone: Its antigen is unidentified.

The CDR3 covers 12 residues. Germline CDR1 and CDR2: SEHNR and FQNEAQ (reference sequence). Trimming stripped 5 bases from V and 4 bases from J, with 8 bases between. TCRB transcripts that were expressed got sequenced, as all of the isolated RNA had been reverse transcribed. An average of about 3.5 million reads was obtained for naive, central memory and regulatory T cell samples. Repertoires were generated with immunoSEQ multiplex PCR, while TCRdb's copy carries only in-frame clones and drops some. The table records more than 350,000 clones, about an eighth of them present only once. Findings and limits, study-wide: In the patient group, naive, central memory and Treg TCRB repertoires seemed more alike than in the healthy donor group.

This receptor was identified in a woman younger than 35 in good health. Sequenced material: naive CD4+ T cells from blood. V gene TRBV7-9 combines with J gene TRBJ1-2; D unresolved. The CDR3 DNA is TGTGCCAGCAGCCCCGAGGCCTATGGCTACACCTTC. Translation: CASSPEAYGYTF.